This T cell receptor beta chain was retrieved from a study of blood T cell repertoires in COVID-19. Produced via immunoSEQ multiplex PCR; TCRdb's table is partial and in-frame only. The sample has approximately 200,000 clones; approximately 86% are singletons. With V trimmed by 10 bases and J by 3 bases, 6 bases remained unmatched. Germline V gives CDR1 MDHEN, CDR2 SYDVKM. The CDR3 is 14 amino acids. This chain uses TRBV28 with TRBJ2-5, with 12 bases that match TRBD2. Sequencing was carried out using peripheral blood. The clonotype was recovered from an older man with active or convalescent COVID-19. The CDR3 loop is CATEGLAGKETQYF. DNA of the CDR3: TGTGCCACTGAAGGACTAGCGGGGAAAGAGACCCAGTACTTC.